A selection of T cell receptor beta chains follows, all from one sample in a study of blood T cell repertoires in COVID-19. The protocol was immunoSEQ multiplex PCR, while the TCRdb copy is restricted to in-frame clones and leaves out a portion. The table has 280,000 or so clones, roughly 85% seen once. Sequenced material: PBMCs or T cells enriched from blood (not recorded which). Receptors were obtained from a woman between 50 and 59 years old who had recovered from COVID-19. Each CDR3 is given with its conserved first and last residue. A D gene is named only where the DNA matches it firmly. Only some rows state a clone size, as once, few, many or a class for expanded clones.

TGTGCCAGCAGTTCCTACTACGAGCAGTACTTC | CASSSYYEQYF | . | TRBV28 | . | TRBJ2-7
TGTGCCTGGAGGTACAGGGGTTTGGGTTTCAGCTCCTATAATTCACCCCTCCACTTT | CAWRYRGLGFSSYNSPLHF | TRBD1 | TRBV30 | once | TRBJ1-6
TGTGCCAGCAGCGTAGGTCCCACCCCTAAAGCTTTCTTT | CASSVGPTPKAFF | . | TRBV9 | . | TRBJ1-1
TGTGCCAGCAGACCCCAACAGGTCTACGAGCAGTACTTC | CASRPQQVYEQYF | . | TRBV28 | once | TRBJ2-7
TGTGCCTGGAGTATAGGGGGCATGGGTTCCACTGAAGCTTTCTTT | CAWSIGGMGSTEAFF | TRBD1 | TRBV30 | . | TRBJ1-1
TGTGCCAGCAGCTTCGGGGGGACCCCGGATGGGAATGAGCAGTTCTTC | CASSFGGTPDGNEQFF | TRBD2 | TRBV11-2 | . | TRBJ2-1
TGTGCCAGCTACCACAGGGGACCTAACTATGGCTACACCTTC | CASYHRGPNYGYTF | TRBD1 | TRBV6-5 | . | TRBJ1-2
TGTGCCAGCAGCCAAGGGGACAGGGATTCACCCCTCCACTTT | CASSQGDRDSPLHF | TRBD1 | TRBV3-1/TRBV3-2 | . | TRBJ1-6
TGTGCCAGCAGTGAAGAGTGGGGACAGGGAGCCTCACCCCTCCACTTT | CASSEEWGQGASPLHF | TRBD1 | TRBV25-1 | . | TRBJ1-6
TGTGCCAGCAGCGCCGACAGGCTAAATGAAGCTTTCTTT | CASSADRLNEAFF | . | TRBV11-2 | . | TRBJ1-1
TGTGCCAGCAGCCGGATTAGCGGGAGTTTGTCCTACAATGAGCAGTTCTTC | CASSRISGSLSYNEQFF | TRBD2 | TRBV11-3 | . | TRBJ2-1
TGTGCCAGCAGTCGACAGATGAACACTGAAGCTTTCTTT | CASSRQMNTEAFF | . | TRBV11-1 | . | TRBJ1-1
TGTGCCAGCAGCGAAAGGACAGGGCTGGGCTACACCTTC | CASSERTGLGYTF | TRBD1 | TRBV5-6 | . | TRBJ1-2
TGTGCCATCAGTGAGTCAAGACAGGGGACAGATACGCAGTATTTT | CAISESRQGTDTQYF | TRBD1 | TRBV10-3 | . | TRBJ2-3
TGTGCCAGCAGCTTAGCGCTCGGGATCCCAGGGGAGCTGTTTTTT | CASSLALGIPGELFF | . | TRBV7-2 | . | TRBJ2-2
TGTGCCACCAGCAGAGAAGCGGGCCTACAGGATACGCAGTATTTT | CATSREAGLQDTQYF | . | TRBV15 | . | TRBJ2-3
TGCGCCAGCAGCTCCCCCGGCGGGACCACTTCCTACGAGCAGTACTTC | CASSSPGGTTSYEQYF | . | TRBV5-1 | . | TRBJ2-7
TGTGCCTGGAGTGGGGGACTAGCTAAGGATCCCCAGTACTTC | CAWSGGLAKDPQYF | TRBD2 | TRBV30 | . | TRBJ2-5
TGCGCCAGCAGTCAGACTAGCGGGGGGGCCTACGAGCAGTACTTC | CASSQTSGGAYEQYF | TRBD2 | TRBV5-1 | . | TRBJ2-7
TGCGCCAGCAGCCAAGATCGAACTAGCGTGTACAATGAGCAGTTCTTC | CASSQDRTSVYNEQFF | TRBD2 | TRBV4-1 | . | TRBJ2-1
TGTGCCATCTCCTCCGGTCTCACAGATACGCAGTATTTT | CAISSGLTDTQYF | . | TRBV10-3 | . | TRBJ2-3
TGCGCCAGCAGCTTGTCAGACAGGGACTCGTATGGCTACACCTTC | CASSLSDRDSYGYTF | TRBD1 | TRBV5-1 | . | TRBJ1-2
TGCGCCAGCAGTGTCAGCTACGAGCAGTACTTC | CASSVSYEQYF | . | TRBV10-1 | once | TRBJ2-7
TGTGCCAGCAGCTTAATGGGGGGGCCGTCAGATACGCAGTATTTT | CASSLMGGPSDTQYF | . | TRBV7-3 | . | TRBJ2-3
TGTGCCAGCAGTGTAACTACAGGGAATTACGAGCAGTACTTC | CASSVTTGNYEQYF | . | TRBV7-8 | . | TRBJ2-7
TGTGCCAGCTCCCTGGGACAGGGGGCGACTGGAAACACCATATATTTT | CASSLGQGATGNTIYF | TRBD1 | TRBV18 | . | TRBJ1-3
TGTGCCAGCAGCTCGACTCGAACTTCCGAGCAGTACTTC | CASSSTRTSEQYF | . | TRBV5-6 | . | TRBJ2-7
TGTGCCAGCAGCTCGACCGGGACAGGGAACACTGAAGCTTTCTTT | CASSSTGTGNTEAFF | TRBD1 | TRBV7-6 | . | TRBJ1-1
TGTGCCAGCAGCCAAGATCTACCGGGGGGCGCCTCTGGAAACACCATATATTTT | CASSQDLPGGASGNTIYF | . | TRBV3-1/TRBV3-2 | . | TRBJ1-3
TGCGCCAGCAGCCAAGACAGGAGGGACGGACGTTCAGAGACCCAGTACTTC | CASSQDRRDGRSETQYF | . | TRBV4-1 | . | TRBJ2-5
TGTGCCAGCAGCTTAGTGGGAGGGAGGGGCTACGAGCAGTACTTC | CASSLVGGRGYEQYF | TRBD2 | TRBV7-2 | . | TRBJ2-7
TGTGCCAGCAGAAAGGGGCCGAGAGAAAACACTGAAGCTTTCTTT | CASRKGPRENTEAFF | . | TRBV27 | . | TRBJ1-1
TGCGCCAGCAGTGACGGGGCTGAAGCTTTCTTT | CASSDGAEAFF | . | TRBV10-1 | . | TRBJ1-1
TGTGCCAGCAGTTTATCGAGGGGACAGTCCCTCGAGCAGTACTTC | CASSLSRGQSLEQYF | TRBD1 | TRBV27 | . | TRBJ2-7
TGTGCCAGCAGCTTGACAGGGGCATCCTACGAGCAGTACTTC | CASSLTGASYEQYF | TRBD1 | TRBV7-2 | . | TRBJ2-7
TGTGCCAGCAGCTTACGAGGAACTAATGAAAAACTGTTTTTT | CASSLRGTNEKLFF | . | TRBV5-4 | . | TRBJ1-4
TGTGCCAGCAGCCTGTTGGGGGGGATAAACACCGGGGAGCTGTTTTTT | CASSLLGGINTGELFF | TRBD2 | TRBV7-9 | . | TRBJ2-2
TGTGCCAGCAGCTTGGGACAGACCTACAATGAGCAGTTCTTC | CASSLGQTYNEQFF | . | TRBV5-4 | . | TRBJ2-1
TGTGCCAGCAGCCAAGGGCGCGGGAGGGCCCTTCAGTTCTTC | CASSQGRGRALQFF | TRBD2 | TRBV3-1/TRBV3-2 | . | TRBJ2-1
TGTGCCAGCAGCGTAGACCCCGACAGTGCTGGCTACACCTTC | CASSVDPDSAGYTF | . | TRBV9 | . | TRBJ1-2
TGTGCCAGCAGCCAAGAGTGGGGCAAGACCTACGCGCAGTACTTC | CASSQEWGKTYAQYF | . | TRBV3-1/TRBV3-2 | . | TRBJ2-7
TGCGCCAGCAGCCTGGCCCCCGGGACAGGGATGAACACTGAAGCTTTCTTT | CASSLAPGTGMNTEAFF | TRBD1 | TRBV5-1 | once | TRBJ1-1
TGTGCCAGCAGCTTGTTGGGCGACAGGGCCCAGACAGATACGCAGTATTTT | CASSLLGDRAQTDTQYF | TRBD1 | TRBV5-6 | . | TRBJ2-3
TGTGCCAGCAGCTTAGTCAGGGATCGCAATCAGCCCCAGCATTTT | CASSLVRDRNQPQHF | . | TRBV7-8 | . | TRBJ1-5
TGTGCCAGCAGCTTTAACGGTCGCACTGAAGCTTTCTTT | CASSFNGRTEAFF | . | TRBV7-3 | . | TRBJ1-1
TGCAGCGTGGGACACATTGATCGCACCGGGGAGCTGTTTTTT | CSVGHIDRTGELFF | . | TRBV29-1 | . | TRBJ2-2
TGTGCCAGCAGCTGGGGAGCCCGCTCCTACAATGAGCAGTTCTTC | CASSWGARSYNEQFF | . | TRBV7-2 | few | TRBJ2-1
TGTGCCAGCAGTTGGGACAACAATCAGCCCCAGCATTTT | CASSWDNNQPQHF | . | TRBV7-9 | few | TRBJ1-5
TGTGCCAGCAGTTACTCGATGGGCAGGGGCAATTCACCCCTCCACTTT | CASSYSMGRGNSPLHF | . | TRBV6-5 | . | TRBJ1-6
TGTGCCACCAGTGGCCCTAGCGGGGGATCCTACAATGAGCAGTTCTTC | CATSGPSGGSYNEQFF | TRBD2 | TRBV24-1 | . | TRBJ2-1
TGTGCCAGCAGATCCGGGACAGGGGGCTATCAGCCCCAGCATTTT | CASRSGTGGYQPQHF | TRBD1 | TRBV28 | . | TRBJ1-5
TGTGCCAGCAGCGCACGAGCGGGGGGGGATGAGCAGTTCTTC | CASSARAGGDEQFF | TRBD2 | TRBV9 | once | TRBJ2-1
TGCGCCAGCAGCCAAACAGGGACCAGGGATGAAAAACTGTTTTTT | CASSQTGTRDEKLFF | . | TRBV4-1 | once | TRBJ1-4
TGTGCCAGCAGCTTAATGGGACAGGGTAGTGAAAAACTGTTTTTT | CASSLMGQGSEKLFF | TRBD1 | TRBV7-2 | . | TRBJ1-4
TGCGCCAGCAGCCTAACTAGCGAGAGGCCAGATACGCAGTATTTT | CASSLTSERPDTQYF | TRBD2 | TRBV5-1 | . | TRBJ2-3
TGTGCCAGCAGCGGACGGACTAGCTATAGTAGGCAGTTCTTC | CASSGRTSYSRQFF | TRBD2 | TRBV9 | once | TRBJ2-1
TGTGCCAGCAGCGTGACAGGGCCTAGGCCCGGGGAGCTGTTTTTT | CASSVTGPRPGELFF | TRBD1 | TRBV7-8 | . | TRBJ2-2
TGTGCCAGCAGCTTAGCGCAGGGGAGCGGTGGCTACACCTTC | CASSLAQGSGGYTF | . | TRBV11-1 | . | TRBJ1-2